This TCR beta chain was sequenced in a study of identical twins' blood T cells (dated by TCRdb to the early 2010s). Describing the broader study: About 52 million Illumina reads were obtained across roughly twelve libraries, of which six were alpha-chain libraries and six were beta-chain libraries. Using next-generation sequencing, the study compared the TCR alpha and beta chain repertoires of three pairs of monozygous twins to assess how genetics influences repertoire formation.

The library was prepared using 5' RACE. The instrument was an Illumina Genome Analyzer IIx. The RNA-based TCR cDNA libraries were made using a previously described protocol that was modified in several ways. To prevent cross-contamination, sample-specific barcodes were introduced on both ends of each TCR cDNA library during cDNA synthesis and amplification. On the authors' methods: Each library contained about 2 to 3.6 million CDR3-containing reads, and somewhere between about 85,000 and nearly 500,000 clonotypes were identified for each individual. Reads carrying improper barcode index combinations were removed, after which the MiTCR software was used to build a cloneset for each library. MiTCR filtered or rescued low-quality reads and corrected PCR and sequencing errors when assembling CDR3 clonotypes. Artificial out-of-frame clonotypes were removed by being mapped to in-frame sequences, with one indel in the CDR3 allowed. Similarity in V and J gene usage between donors was calculated as the Jensen-Shannon divergence divided by the mean entropy. Using fastp at Q25 and MiXCR, TCRdb reprocessed the public reads and kept productive beta chains. All rows with the same CDR3 protein become a single entry with the most common DNA and genes. Clone size and V and J calls follow TCRdb, not the original study. The sample table holds 350,000 to 450,000 distinct CDR3 sequences, of which about 28% were seen once. The top ten clonotypes cover about 6% of the sample.

This clonotype was recorded a few times. Its antigen remains undetermined. The record has no base qualities; no much larger clone is one base away. Six healthy women forming three monozygous twin pairs were used as donors. Each of the three twin pairs had been raised together, and the twins in each pair were thought likely to have encountered the same infectious agents and vaccines. TCR cDNA libraries were prepared from RNA that had been isolated from peripheral blood mononuclear cells. The V and J ends are trimmed by 0 bases and 10 bases, leaving 11 bases between them. The CDR3 sequence holds 14 residues, the cysteine and phenylalanine included. Of the read, only the CDR3 DNA is kept; its 42 bases are in frame from base 1. The germline V gene sets CDR1 to SGHRS and CDR2 to YFSETQ. Here is what the overall study found, with its caveats: Independent studies were stated to be required to validate the proposed role of the TCRalpha J segment in MHC recognition during thymic selection. Because the twins were raised together, environmental influences could not be ruled out as an explanation for the similarity between twins. V gene usage was reported to be markedly more similar within twin pairs than between unrelated donors, even among non-selected out-of-frame TCRbeta clonotypes. Among the most abundant TCRbeta clonotypes, more CDR3 sequences were shared by each donor with her twin than with unrelated donors. The count of CDR3 clonotypes shared by two donors depended mainly on the product of the two donors' cloneset sizes, and twins did not clearly depart from this trend.

The sequence is built from TRBV5-1 and TRBJ1-6, and the D gene may be TRBD1, 6 bases matching. Sequencing was performed on PBMCs. This receptor was identified in a woman between 18 and 50 years old in good health. The CDR3 here reads CASSLDRENSPLHF. The nucleotides are TGCGCCAGCAGCTTGGACAGGGAAAACTCACCCCTCCACTTT.